A single sample gave rise to the 30 T cell receptor beta chains below, sequenced in a study of PD-L1 blockade in urothelial cancer. The protocol was immunoSEQ multiplex PCR, while the TCRdb copy is restricted to in-frame clones and leaves out a portion. The data show some 28,000 clones, 80% to 85% seen once. Sequencing was performed on PBMCs, taken around atezolizumab (anti-PD-L1) treatment. Receptors originate from a man aged 45 to 65 with urothelial cancer.

A single count supports this clone. The chain uses TRBV4-1 and TRBJ2-3, with 8 bases fitting TRBD2. Trimming at V came to 0 bases and at J to 1 base, leaving 3 bases not matched to a gene. CDR3 length: 16 residues. Germline V gene sequence: CDR1 MGHRA, CDR2 YSYEKL. CDR3 loop: CASSQEASGRTDTQYF. Written as DNA, the CDR3 is TGCGCCAGCAGCCAAGAAGCTAGCGGGCGCACAGATACGCAGTATTTT.

The chain recombines TRBV6-5 with TRBJ2-4, with D tentatively TRBD2 (6 bases). This CDR3 comprises 15 residues. CDR1 is MNHEY, CDR2 SVGAGI, per germline. The DNA of the CDR3 is TGTGCAATCGGAAAGGGGCGGGAAGGTGGAAACATTCAGTACTTC. Its protein is CAIGKGREGGNIQYF.

The V call is TRBV5-1, the J call TRBJ2-3, with D perhaps TRBD2 (7 bases). The CDR3 consists of 14 residues. V gave up 5 bases and J gave up 6 bases, with 16 bases separating them. Per the germline V gene, CDR1 is SGHRS and CDR2 is YFSETQ. The DNA for the CDR3 is TGCGCCAGCAGACGGGGGGCCCAAGCGGATACGCAGTATTTT. Residues: CASRRGAQADTQYF.

V and J are TRBV19 and TRBJ2-2; the D gene is possibly TRBD2 (6 bases). V gave up 3 bases and J gave up 0 bases, with 8 bases separating them. The CDR3 has 15 residues. The V gene's germline CDR1 is LNHDA and CDR2 SQIVND (reference sequence). The CDR3 region is CASSMGGANTGELFF. The DNA of the CDR3 is TGTGCCAGTAGTATGGGGGGAGCGAACACCGGGGAGCTGTTTTTT.

The gene calls are TRBV11-2 and TRBJ2-2, with TRBD2 as a possible D gene (5 bases). Trimming took off 6 bases at V and 2 bases at J, with 7 bases between the two ends. CDR3 size: 13 residues. Germline CDR1 reads SGHAT; CDR2 reads FQNNGV. The CDR3 DNA reads TGTGCCAGCAGTCGGACTAACACCGGGGAGCTGTTTTTT. Protein: CASSRTNTGELFF.

The chain links TRBV5-4 to TRBJ2-2, with TRBD2 identical over 12 bases. Germline assignment: CDR1 SGHNT and CDR2 YYREEE (reference sequence). V was clipped by 3 bases and J by 6 bases; unmatched bases: 6. This CDR3 has 16 amino acids. In DNA form, the CDR3 reads TGTGCCAGCAGCTATCCTAGCGGGGGGGCTCCCGGGGAGCTGTTTTTT. This encodes CASSYPSGGAPGELFF.

The V and J genes are TRBV7-3 and TRBJ2-1; D might be TRBD2 (6 bases). This CDR3 is 12 amino acids long. The ends were cut back, 6 bases at V and 7 bases at J, with 10 bases in the middle. CDR1 and CDR2 (germline): SGHTA, FQGTGA. The CDR3 region is CASSLSGNEQFF. CDR3 DNA sequence: TGTGCCAGCAGTCTTAGCGGAAATGAGCAGTTCTTC.

The chain combines TRBV18 with TRBJ2-1; 7 positions match TRBD2. J lost 11 bases, V lost 3 bases, and 7 bases had no gene match. CDR1 and CDR2 from the germline V gene are KGHSH and LQKENI. The CDR3 runs to 13 residues. CDR3 residues: CASSPGERDKQFF. The CDR3 DNA is TGTGCCAGCTCACCGGGGGAGCGGGATAAGCAGTTCTTC.

The J gene is TRBJ2-3, the V gene TRBV6-4; 7 bases fit TRBD2. In germline, CDR1 is MRHNA, CDR2 SNTAGT. The CDR3 covers 17 residues. V was clipped by 3 bases and J by 6 bases; unmatched bases: 15. The CDR3 here is CASSEIWEAGDSDTQYF. As DNA, the CDR3 is TGTGCCAGCAGTGAAATCTGGGAGGCGGGAGACAGTGATACGCAGTATTTT.

The V and J genes are TRBV11-3 and TRBJ2-1, with TRBD2 matching over 9 bases. With V trimmed by 4 bases and J by 4 bases, 5 bases remained unmatched. CDR1 is SGHNT, CDR2 YENEEA, per germline. This CDR3 comprises 15 residues. The CDR3 DNA is TGTGCCAGCAGCTCCCTAGCGGGACGGTACAATGAGCAGTTCTTC. It specifies CASSSLAGRYNEQFF.

The CDR3 DNA follows: TGCGCCAGCAGTGACACAGGGAGCTCCTACAATGAGCAGTTCTTC. This codes for CASSDTGSSYNEQFF. The chain carries TRBV10-1 and TRBJ2-1; perhaps TRBD1 as D (6 bases). The V end was cut by 3 bases, the J end by 0 bases, with 9 bases between. CDR1 and CDR2 from the germline V gene are WNHNN and SYGVQD (reference sequence). This CDR3 has 15 residues.

The chain carries TRBV18 and TRBJ2-6, with D perhaps matching TRBD2 (5 bases). Deletions cut 2 bases from V and 0 bases from J, with 8 bases between. Germline assignment: CDR1 KGHSH and CDR2 LQKENI. The CDR3 runs to 16 residues. The CDR3, as DNA: TGTGCCAGCTCACCAATTGGAGGCTCTGGGGCCAACGTCCTGACTTTC. Translation gives CASSPIGGSGANVLTF.

The chain joins TRBV19 to TRBJ2-7; D might be TRBD2 (6 bases). The germline gives CDR1 LNHDA, CDR2 SQIVND (reference sequence). V was clipped by 1 base and J by 0 bases, with 10 bases between them. The CDR3 spans 15 residues. In DNA form, the CDR3 reads TGTGCCAGTAGTATAGCGGGAGTTCCCTCCTACGAGCAGTACTTC. Its translation: CASSIAGVPSYEQYF.

The chain joins TRBV7-8 to TRBJ1-5; 7 positions agree with TRBD1. Looked up from germline, CDR1 is SGHVS and CDR2 is FQNEAQ. The CDR3 totals 14 residues. After removal of 5 bases from V and 4 bases from J, the junction contained 5 bases not matched to a gene. CDR3 sequence reads: CASSPRDRNQPQHF. The CDR3 DNA follows: TGTGCCAGCAGCCCAAGGGACAGAAATCAGCCCCAGCATTTT.

V is TRBV6-1 and J is TRBJ1-2; D gene unclear. CDR3 length: 15 amino acids. Looked up from germline, CDR1 is MNHNS and CDR2 is SASEGT. Trimming shortened V by 4 bases and J by 4 bases, and 16 bases separated the two germline ends. CDR3: CASSVEIVRSYGYTF. The CDR3, as DNA: TGTGCCAGCAGTGTTGAGATTGTCCGAAGCTATGGCTACACCTTC.

The chain joins TRBV5-4 to TRBJ2-7; a weak D match, TRBD1 (6 bases). The CDR3 has 12 residues. V was clipped by 0 bases and J by 7 bases, with 8 bases between them. Germline V CDR1 and CDR2: SGHNT, YYREEE (reference sequence). The CDR3 DNA is TGTGCCAGCAGCTTGGTAGGGGGTGAGCAGTACGTC. Its protein is CASSLVGGEQYV.

The chain combines TRBV10-1 with TRBJ1-5; D is possibly TRBD1 (6 bases). Germline CDR1 reads WNHNN; CDR2 reads SYGVQD (reference sequence). V was pared by 3 bases and J by 0 bases, with 21 bases between. This CDR3 contains 19 residues. The CDR3 nucleotides read TGCGCCAGCAGTGATTTATCGGACAGCCAGCATCATAGCAATCAGCCCCAGCATTTT. This gives the protein CASSDLSDSQHHSNQPQHF.

The chain carries TRBV2 and TRBJ1-6; D is possibly TRBD1 (5 bases). The CDR3 runs 16 residues. Looked up from germline, CDR1 is SNHLY and CDR2 is FYNNEI. Trimming took 8 bases from V and 10 from J, leaving 24 bases between them. The CDR3 DNA reads TGTGCCAGCGTCTTGACAGACCCTTCGATAGGGTCACCCCTCCACTTT. This sequence encodes CASVLTDPSIGSPLHF.

The rearrangement uses TRBV7-6 and TRBJ2-2, with 8 positions matching TRBD2. The CDR3 contains 17 residues. Germline V CDR1 and CDR2: SGHVS, FNYEAQ. V shed 7 bases, J shed 5 bases, and the junction held 15 bases outside the gene matches. The CDR3 region has the DNA TGTGCCAGCATCCTCCCCGGGGGGGGATTAGGAACCGGGGAGCTGTTTTTT. This codes for CASILPGGGLGTGELFF.

This chain links TRBV27 with TRBJ1-3; 7 positions match TRBD1. The germline gives CDR1 MNHEY, CDR2 SMNVEV (reference sequence). This CDR3 has 15 residues. Losses at the gene ends were 6 bases for V and 1 base for J; bases not matched to a gene: 6. The CDR3 bases are TGTGCCAGCAGCCTACAGGGGAAGTCTGGAAACACCATATATTTT. It translates to CASSLQGKSGNTIYF.

Details on this clone: The sample carries other DNA sequences with the same CDR3. The chain links TRBV20-1 to TRBJ1-1, with 9 positions matching TRBD1. Germline values: CDR1 DFQATT, CDR2 SNEGSKA (reference sequence). The CDR3 runs to 11 residues. Germline trimming cut 3 bases from V and 10 bases from J; bases unmatched to any gene: 3. The CDR3 sequence: CSARTGGRAFF. The CDR3 DNA follows: TGCAGTGCTAGGACAGGGGGGCGAGCTTTCTTT.

The chain recombines TRBV5-1 with TRBJ1-1, with D possibly matching TRBD1 (6 bases). The germline CDR1 and CDR2 sequences are SGHRS and YFSETQ. The CDR3 consists of 15 residues. V lost 3 bases to trimming and J lost 1 base, with 13 bases between them. The CDR3 loop reads CASSSGQKTNTEAFF. The CDR3 region has the DNA TGCGCCAGCAGCTCTGGACAGAAAACGAACACTGAAGCTTTCTTT.

In its sample, this clone was seen once. J is TRBJ2-1 and V is TRBV30; 7 nucleotides align to TRBD2. The CDR3 totals 14 residues. Looked up from germline, CDR1 is GTSNPN and CDR2 is SVGIG (reference sequence). J gave up 3 bases and V 5 bases, and 7 bases lay outside the gene matches. This chain's CDR3 is CAWHAGAVYNEQFF. As DNA, the CDR3 is TGTGCCTGGCACGCGGGAGCTGTCTACAATGAGCAGTTCTTC.

The chain links TRBV5-1 to TRBJ1-2; D not resolved. Germline V gene data show CDR1 as SGHRS and CDR2 as YFSETQ. Trimming stripped 4 bases from V and 4 bases from J, with 11 bases between. The CDR3 spans 13 residues. CDR3: CASSTEVRYGYTF. CDR3 sequence (DNA): TGCGCCAGCAGCACGGAGGTTCGCTATGGCTACACCTTC. The full variable domain, in which reference TRBV5-1 and TRBJ1-2 provide the parts outside the CDR3, is KAGVTQTPRYLIKTRGQQVTLSCSPISGHRSVSWYQQTPGQGLQFLFEYFSETQRNKGNFPGRFSGRQFSNSRSEMNVSTLELGDSALYLCASSTEVRYGYTFGSGTRLTVV.

This chain's CDR3 is CASSIQGQNTEAFF. The CDR3 nucleotides are TGTGCCAGCAGTATACAGGGCCAGAACACTGAAGCTTTCTTT. V usage is TRBV27 and J usage is TRBJ1-1; D may be TRBD1 (6 bases). CDR1 is MNHEY and CDR2 is SMNVEV in the germline V gene (reference sequence). There are 14 residues in the CDR3. Trimming removed 5 bases from V and 1 base from J, with 11 bases in between.

This clone showed up just once. The genes are TRBV29-1 and TRBJ1-4; 8 nucleotides line up with TRBD1. With V trimmed by 5 bases and J by 11 bases, 19 bases remained unmatched. From germline, CDR1 is SQVTM and CDR2 ANQGSEA. This CDR3 has 16 residues. CDR3 protein: CSVLTEDSGGARKLFF. The CDR3 DNA reads as TGCAGCGTTCTCACCGAGGATTCAGGGGGCGCTAGGAAACTGTTTTTT.

The J gene is TRBJ1-2, the V gene TRBV6-5; no clear D. V was trimmed by 5 bases and J by 8 bases, leaving 15 bases between them. Germline V gene data show CDR1 as MNHEY and CDR2 as SVGAGI. CDR3 length equals 13 residues. The CDR3 is CASSRTMGRGYTF. CDR3 nucleotides: TGTGCCAGCAGTCGTACAATGGGCAGGGGCTACACCTTC.

The chain couples TRBV28 to TRBJ1-6; D is unclear. V lost 7 bases and J 7 bases, leaving 11 bases between the germline ends. This CDR3 is 13 amino acids long. From germline, CDR1 is MDHEN and CDR2 SYDVKM. CDR3 sequence: CASTLSGNSPLHF. CDR3 coding DNA: TGTGCCAGCACCCTCTCGGGGAATTCACCCCTCCACTTT.

The chain employs TRBV6-1 and TRBJ2-3, with a weak D call TRBD2 (5 bases). The CDR3 loop spans 14 amino acids. Germline loops: CDR1 MNHNS, CDR2 SASEGT. V lost 9 bases and J 3 bases, leaving 16 bases between the germline ends. The CDR3 DNA reads TGTGCCAGTAGAAACAGCGGAACAACAGATACGCAGTATTTT. It translates to CASRNSGTTDTQYF.

The chain recombines TRBV27 with TRBJ2-4; 7 bases match TRBD1. Germline lookup yields CDR1 MNHEY and CDR2 SMNVEV (reference sequence). With 2 bases clipped from V and 1 base from J, the junction kept 2 bases outside the gene matches. The CDR3 covers 15 residues. The CDR3 region is CASSLDRDAKNIQYF. In DNA, the CDR3 is TGTGCCAGCAGTTTAGACAGGGACGCCAAAAACATTCAGTACTTC.